The 8 T cell receptor beta chains reported below all come from one sample, sequenced in a study of cytomegalovirus exposure and HLA in healthy donors. PCR was performed using 60 Vbeta and 13 Jbeta primers. The data were produced by immunoSEQ multiplex PCR, yet TCRdb's version contains in-frame clones alone and is incomplete. The sample records 85,000 to 100,000 clones, just under 70% being singletons. Sequenced sample: PBMCs. These receptors all stem from a man aged 50 or older in good health and CMV-seronegative.

The chain links TRBV7-2 to TRBJ1-2; 7 bases map to TRBD1. CDR1 is SGHTA, CDR2 FQGNSA, per germline. CDR3 length: 15 amino acids. The V segment lost 5 bases and the J segment 3 bases; nucleotides outside the gene matches: 9. Written as DNA, the CDR3 is TGTGCCAGCAGCCCCCGACAGGGTACAGACTATGGCTACACCTTC. This gives the protein CASSPRQGTDYGYTF.

The chain links TRBV7-2 to TRBJ2-1; TRBD1 matches at 9 bases. The length of the CDR3 is 14 residues. CDR1 is SGHTA, CDR2 FQGNSA, per germline. V trimming: 1 base; J trimming: 8 bases; junction bases outside the gene matches: 3. The CDR3 is CASSLDRGRDEQFF. The CDR3 coding sequence is TGTGCCAGCAGCTTAGACAGGGGGCGAGATGAGCAGTTCTTC.

This clone was found a few times. V usage is TRBV6-1 and J usage is TRBJ1-6; the D gene is possibly TRBD1 (6 bases). Germline V lookup: CDR1 MNHNS, CDR2 SASEGT. V was trimmed by 3 bases and J by 5 bases, leaving 14 bases between them. This CDR3 is 16 amino acids long. The chain's CDR3 is CASSEQQGMHNSPLHF. The CDR3 bases are TGTGCCAGCAGTGAGCAACAGGGTATGCATAATTCACCCCTCCACTTT.

This chain links TRBV2 with TRBJ1-1; D is unresolved. The CDR3 loop spans 13 amino acids. V shed 4 bases and J shed 4 bases, with 10 bases lying between them. Germline lookup yields CDR1 SNHLY and CDR2 FYNNEI. The CDR3 sequence is CASSAGLGTEAFF. CDR3 nucleotide sequence: TGTGCCAGCAGTGCAGGCCTGGGCACTGAAGCTTTCTTT.

The chain joins TRBV19 to TRBJ2-5; a weak D match, TRBD2 (5 bases). CDR1 LNHDA and CDR2 SQIVND come from the germline V gene (reference sequence). V was trimmed by 3 bases and J by 4 bases, leaving 9 bases between them. CDR3 size: 13 residues. The CDR3 nucleotides are TGTGCCAGTAGTATTAGCGTGGGAGAGACCCAGTACTTC. It is translated as CASSISVGETQYF.

The V and J genes are TRBV5-4 and TRBJ1-3; weak D call: TRBD1 (5 bases). This CDR3 has 14 amino acids. Germline CDR1 reads SGHNT; CDR2 reads YYREEE (reference sequence). V was clipped by 2 bases and J by 3 bases, with 9 bases between them. The CDR3 region is CASSFGTGGNTIYF. For the CDR3, the DNA is TGTGCCAGCAGCTTCGGTACAGGTGGAAACACCATATATTTT.

The chain uses TRBV18 and TRBJ1-4, with 7 bases lining up with TRBD1. The trim removed 3 bases at V and 3 bases at J, leaving 1 base unmatched. Germline V gene lookup returns CDR1 KGHSH and CDR2 LQKENI. The CDR3 is 14 amino acids. DNA of the CDR3: TGTGCCAGCTCACCCGGGACAGCTAATGAAAAACTGTTTTTT. Amino acid sequence: CASSPGTANEKLFF.

This chain's CDR3 is CASSLDGGSGNTIYF. In DNA form, the CDR3 reads TGTGCCAGCAGCTTAGATGGAGGCTCTGGAAACACCATATATTTT. The J gene is TRBJ1-3, the V gene TRBV7-9; D unclear. Germline loops: CDR1 SEHNR, CDR2 FQNEAQ (reference sequence). V was shortened by 1 base and J by 0 bases, with 7 bases between the two germline ends. The CDR3 extends over 15 amino acids.